The clone carrying this T cell receptor beta chain showed up just a few times. Trimming removed 1 base from V and 4 bases from J, with 13 bases in between. From germline, CDR1 is SGHTA and CDR2 FQGTGA. The length of the CDR3 is 15 residues. The data derive from a study of blood T cells in healthy people across ages. A second PCR, run for about 7 to 11 cycles, used a sample-barcoded 5' primer plus a J-beta primer mix. TCRdb re-analysed the 5' RACE reads in MiXCR, keeping a single row per CDR3 protein. This sample has about 800,000 distinct CDR3 sequences; 25% occur once, and the top ten carry under 4.5%. Caucasian individuals from Russia who were healthy and aged about 6 to 90 acted as donors. Investigators took about 10 milliliters of peripheral blood from every donor. These data were likewise used in another study, on T cells of mothers and their children.

The rearrangement uses TRBV7-3 and TRBJ2-5; TRBD2 might be the D (7 bases). The source of this sequence is a boy between 10 and 17 years old in good health. The specimen was blood. The CDR3 region has the DNA TGTGCCAGCAGCTTAATCGGGGGGCAGGGAGAGACCCAGTACTTC. Translation: CASSLIGGQGETQYF.